A selection of T cell receptor beta chains follows, all from one sample in a study of identical twins. TCRdb called the 5' RACE reads again in MiXCR, with one record for every CDR3 protein. This sample has hundreds of thousands of distinct CDR3 sequences, with around 7.6% found just once. This same sample was also taken into another study, of yellow fever vaccine responses in identical twins.

The sample taken for sequencing was CD8+ T cells sorted from blood. The receptors stem from a woman aged 18-30 years in good health. Each CDR3 is given with its conserved first and last residue. Each record gives: clone size, D gene, J gene, V gene, CDR3 protein, CDR3 DNA. A D gene is named only where the DNA matches it firmly. Clone size is not always given. Where it is, it says once, few, many or a class for expanded clones.

clone size: .; D gene: .; J gene: TRBJ1-1; V gene: TRBV6-1; CDR3 protein: CASSAGGRIEAFF; CDR3 DNA: TGTGCCAGCAGCGCGGGGGGGCGCATTGAAGCTTTCTTT
clone size: many; D gene: .; J gene: TRBJ2-3; V gene: TRBV4-1; CDR3 protein: CASSQGGTGTDTQYF; CDR3 DNA: TGCGCCAGCAGCCAAGGTGGGACGGGGACAGATACGCAGTATTTT
clone size: few; D gene: .; J gene: TRBJ1-1; V gene: TRBV6-5; CDR3 protein: CASSYYDTRGTEAFF; CDR3 DNA: TGTGCCAGCAGTTACTACGATACGCGGGGAACTGAAGCTTTCTTT
clone size: few; D gene: TRBD1; J gene: TRBJ1-1; V gene: TRBV20-1; CDR3 protein: CSARDRKGTEAFF; CDR3 DNA: TGCAGTGCTAGGGACAGGAAGGGCACTGAAGCTTTCTTT
clone size: few; D gene: .; J gene: TRBJ2-3; V gene: TRBV3-1; CDR3 protein: CASSQVGITDTQYF; CDR3 DNA: TGTGCCAGCAGCCAAGTGGGGATCACAGATACGCAGTATTTT
clone size: few; D gene: TRBD2; J gene: TRBJ2-1; V gene: TRBV7-9; CDR3 protein: CASSLVLAGTYNEQFF; CDR3 DNA: TGTGCCAGCAGCTTAGTATTAGCGGGGACCTACAATGAGCAGTTCTTC
clone size: .; D gene: .; J gene: TRBJ2-3; V gene: TRBV7-9; CDR3 protein: CASSSRTLVQYF; CDR3 DNA: TGTGCCAGCAGCTCCAGGACCCTTGTTCAGTATTTT
clone size: few; D gene: .; J gene: TRBJ2-2; V gene: TRBV4-1; CDR3 protein: CASSRAEAGELFF; CDR3 DNA: TGCGCCAGCAGCCGGGCTGAGGCCGGGGAGCTGTTTTTT
clone size: .; D gene: TRBD1; J gene: TRBJ2-4; V gene: TRBV12-3/TRBV12-4; CDR3 protein: CASSLGDRVTNIQYF; CDR3 DNA: TGTGCCAGCAGTTTAGGGGACAGGGTGACAAACATTCAGTACTTC
clone size: many; D gene: TRBD2; J gene: TRBJ2-2; V gene: TRBV7-9; CDR3 protein: CASSSRLAEATGELFF; CDR3 DNA: TGTGCCAGCAGCTCCCGACTAGCGGAAGCTACCGGGGAGCTGTTTTTT
clone size: .; D gene: .; J gene: TRBJ2-5; V gene: TRBV6-5; CDR3 protein: CASSYVGGPQETQYF; CDR3 DNA: TGTGCCAGCAGTTACGTGGGGGGCCCCCAAGAGACCCAGTACTTC
clone size: many; D gene: .; J gene: TRBJ2-2; V gene: TRBV2; CDR3 protein: CASSDRGNTGELFF; CDR3 DNA: TGTGCCAGCAGTGATCGGGGAAACACCGGGGAGCTGTTTTTT
clone size: many; D gene: .; J gene: TRBJ2-2; V gene: TRBV7-2; CDR3 protein: CASSLAHGGVNTGELFF; CDR3 DNA: TGTGCCAGCAGCTTAGCGCATGGCGGGGTGAACACCGGGGAGCTGTTTTTT
clone size: few; D gene: TRBD1; J gene: TRBJ2-7; V gene: TRBV27; CDR3 protein: CASSPRDRGNEQYF; CDR3 DNA: TGTGCCAGCAGTCCGCGGGACAGGGGCAACGAGCAGTACTTC